These 27 T cell receptor beta chains share one sample of origin, sequenced in a study of blood T cell repertoires in COVID-19. Data came from immunoSEQ multiplex PCR; TCRdb stores just in-frame clones and leaves some out. Seen here are more than 200,000 clones, less than 90% observed once, and the top ten hold over 1.5%. Sequencing was done on a sample of peripheral blood. The receptors were sampled from a man aged 25 to 40 with active or convalescent COVID-19.

This chain links TRBV10-2 with TRBJ2-5, with D maybe TRBD1 (6 bases). Germline V gene data show CDR1 as WSHSY and CDR2 as SAAADI. The CDR3 is 13 residues long. Trimming took 8 bases from V and 2 from J, leaving 12 bases between them. The CDR3 bases are TGCGCCAGCTTAAGGGGGAAACAAGAGACCCAGTACTTC. As protein: CASLRGKQETQYF.

This sequence joins TRBV7-6 and TRBJ2-3; D is perhaps TRBD2 (6 bases). V lost 3 bases to trimming and J lost 2 bases, with 12 bases between them. The CDR3 loop spans 15 amino acids. Germline V lookup: CDR1 SGHVS, CDR2 FNYEAQ. The chain's CDR3 is CASSFTPGDTDTQYF. Here the CDR3 DNA reads TGTGCCAGCAGCTTTACACCGGGGGACACAGATACGCAGTATTTT.

This sequence joins TRBV18 and TRBJ1-2; 8 bases map to TRBD1. Germline V lookup: CDR1 KGHSH, CDR2 LQKENI. The V segment lost 0 bases and the J segment 1 base; nucleotides outside the gene matches: 1. The CDR3 has 15 amino acids. The CDR3 spells CASSPPTGVNYGYTF. In nucleotides, the CDR3 is TGTGCCAGCTCACCACCGACAGGGGTTAACTATGGCTACACCTTC.

The genes are TRBV12-3 or TRBV12-4 and TRBJ1-5; 9 bases are a match to TRBD1. This CDR3 spans 13 amino acids. The V and J ends lost 2 bases and 7 bases, in that order; junction bases with no gene match: 0. The CDR3 DNA sequence: TGTGCCAGCAGTTTAACAGGGGGCCAGCCCCAGCATTTT. This gives the protein CASSLTGGQPQHF.

The chain links TRBV5-1 to TRBJ2-5, with TRBD2 matching 11 bases. Germline-derived CDR1 and CDR2 are SGHRS and YFSETQ. The CDR3 runs to 14 residues. V dropped 4 bases and J dropped 5; count of bases not matched to a gene: 4. The CDR3 loop is CASSGGTSGETQYF. The CDR3, as DNA: TGCGCCAGCAGCGGCGGGACTAGCGGTGAGACCCAGTACTTC.

This chain joins TRBV2 and TRBJ1-2; 8 bases agree with TRBD1. Germline V gene data show CDR1 as SNHLY and CDR2 as FYNNEI. Trimming took 6 bases from V and 2 from J; bases not matched to a gene: 8. This CDR3 is built from 15 residues. Here the CDR3 reads CASRLDRGANYGYTF. The DNA of the CDR3 is TGTGCCAGCAGATTAGACAGGGGAGCGAACTATGGCTACACCTTC. Looking up the rest from reference TRBV2 and TRBJ1-2 gives the full variable domain: EPEVTQTPSHQVTQMGQEVILRCVPISNHLYFYWYRQILGQKVEFLVSFYNNEISEKSEIFDDQFSVERPDGSNFTLKIRSTKLEDSAMYFCASRLDRGANYGYTFGSGTRLTVV.

The V gene is TRBV12-3 or TRBV12-4, the J gene TRBJ1-1; weak D call: TRBD1 (5 bases). The length of the CDR3 is 12 residues. Trimming pared 6 bases from V and 4 bases from J, leaving 9 bases between. The CDR3 DNA sequence: TGTGCCAGCAGACGACAGATCACTGAAGCTTTCTTT. Its protein product is CASRRQITEAFF.

The chain recombines TRBV5-6 with TRBJ1-2, with a tentative D call TRBD1 (6 bases). The germline V and J ends were trimmed by 4 bases and 4 bases, with 17 bases remaining between them. Germline CDR1 SGHDT, CDR2 YYEEEE. CDR3 length equals 15 residues. The CDR3 protein is CASSRRRTALYGYTF. DNA of the CDR3: TGTGCCAGCAGCCGGAGACGGACAGCGCTCTATGGCTACACCTTC. Looking up the rest from reference TRBV5-6 and TRBJ1-2 gives the full variable domain: DAGVTQSPTHLIKTRGQQVTLRCSPKSGHDTVSWYQQALGQGPQFIFQYYEEEERQRGNFPDRFSGHQFPNYSSELNVNALLLGDSALYLCASSRRRTALYGYTFGSGTRLTVV.

The chain carries TRBV7-8 and TRBJ2-3, with D possibly matching TRBD2 (6 bases). Germline V CDR1 and CDR2: SGHVS, FQNEAQ. This CDR3 is built from 15 residues. V gave up 2 bases and J gave up 6 bases, with 15 bases separating them. The CDR3 loop reads CASSLFRRAGDTQYF. The CDR3 bases are TGTGCCAGCAGCTTATTTCGGAGGGCGGGGGATACGCAGTATTTT.

To note about this clone: The sample holds other DNA sequences that translate to the same CDR3. The chain has TRBV12-3 or TRBV12-4 and TRBJ1-5; D is perhaps TRBD1 (5 bases). The CDR3 sequence is 13 residues long. Trimming removed 6 bases at V and 7 bases at J, with 13 bases between. The CDR3 here is CASSLRGGQPQHF. For the CDR3, the DNA is TGTGCCAGCAGCTTACGTGGGGGGCAGCCCCAGCATTTT.

The V call is TRBV6-5, the J call TRBJ2-1, with unresolved D. V shed 5 bases and J shed 6 bases, with 5 bases lying between them. Germline values: CDR1 MNHEY, CDR2 SVGAGI. The CDR3 covers 11 residues. Here the CDR3 reads CASSSLNEQFF. In nucleotides, the CDR3 is TGTGCCAGCAGTAGCCTCAATGAGCAGTTCTTC.

The chain combines TRBV5-1 with TRBJ2-3, with D tentatively TRBD2 (5 bases). This CDR3 has 15 amino acids. Trimming took off 3 bases at V and 1 base at J, with 12 bases between the two ends. The germline V gene has CDR1 SGHRS and CDR2 YFSETQ. In DNA, the CDR3 is TGCGCCAGCAGCTCACCGGGGTCAGGCACAGATACGCAGTATTTT. Amino acid sequence: CASSSPGSGTDTQYF.

The chain carries TRBV4-1 and TRBJ2-1; D is perhaps TRBD2 (7 bases). The CDR3 covers 15 residues. Trimming left V 8 bases short and J 4 bases short, with 18 bases between. The germline V gene encodes CDR1 MGHRA and CDR2 YSYEKL. This CDR3 reads CASGTGGFMYNEQFF. CDR3 coding DNA: TGCGCCAGCGGCACGGGGGGCTTCATGTACAATGAGCAGTTCTTC.

This clone was counted between two and nine times. The chain couples TRBV4-1 to TRBJ2-7; tentatively, D is TRBD1 (5 bases). The CDR3 runs to 15 residues. CDR1 is MGHRA and CDR2 is YSYEKL in the germline V gene. V was clipped by 0 bases and J by 3 bases, with 12 bases between them. CDR3 nucleotides: TGCGCCAGCAGCCAAGAACAGGCCGACCTCTACGAGCAGTACTTC. Translating gives CASSQEQADLYEQYF.

This sequence joins TRBV4-2 and TRBJ1-2, with no clear D. The germline V gene encodes CDR1 LGHNA and CDR2 YNFKEQ. V gave up 2 bases and J gave up 1 base, with 5 bases separating them. This CDR3 contains 13 residues. In nucleotides, the CDR3 is TGTGCCAGCAGCCAATACAGTAACTATGGCTACACCTTC. Translation: CASSQYSNYGYTF.

The V and J genes are TRBV7-9 and TRBJ2-2; perhaps TRBD1 as D (6 bases). Germline-derived CDR1 and CDR2 are SEHNR and FQNEAQ (reference sequence). CDR3 length: 16 amino acids. V dropped 3 bases and J dropped 2 bases, with 13 bases sitting between them. The CDR3 bases are TGTGCCAGCAGCTTCTGGACAGAGAAAAACACCGGGGAGCTGTTTTTT. Translating it yields CASSFWTEKNTGELFF.

This chain joins TRBV10-3 and TRBJ1-2, with 7 bases identical to TRBD1. The CDR3 extends over 16 amino acids. The V and J ends lost 2 bases and 0 bases, in that order; junction bases with no gene match: 6. Germline V lookup: CDR1 ENHRY, CDR2 SYGVKD. The CDR3 spells CAISELGGQTNYGYTF. CDR3 nucleotide sequence: TGTGCCATCAGTGAGCTTGGGGGACAGACTAACTATGGCTACACCTTC.

The genes are TRBV7-2 and TRBJ1-6; D perhaps matches TRBD1 (6 bases). The CDR3 sequence is 13 residues long. The germline V gene has CDR1 SGHTA and CDR2 FQGNSA. V lost 5 bases, J lost 8 bases, and 10 bases lay in between. CDR3 region: CASSLQGYSPLHF. CDR3 bases: TGTGCCAGCAGCCTACAGGGTTATTCACCCCTCCACTTT.

The chain is built from TRBV7-9 and TRBJ1-2; no clear D gene. Germline V gives CDR1 SEHNR, CDR2 FQNEAQ (reference sequence). The CDR3 has 13 amino acids. V lost 5 bases, J lost 5 bases, and 12 bases lay in between. The CDR3 region has the DNA TGTGCCAGCAGCCTGACTGAATATTATGGCTACACCTTC. This codes for CASSLTEYYGYTF.

This clone was recorded a few times. The genes are TRBV14 and TRBJ2-7; D not certain. The CDR3 runs to 14 residues. The V gene's germline CDR1 is SGHDN and CDR2 FVKESK. The V end was cut by 2 bases, the J end by 4 bases, with 12 bases between. In DNA, the CDR3 is TGTGCCAGCAGCCAATTGTCTAGAGTTTACGAGCAGTACTTC. Its protein product is CASSQLSRVYEQYF.

This chain connects TRBV7-6 to TRBJ2-7, with 9 bases identical to TRBD1. J lost 3 bases, V lost 5 bases, and 8 bases had no gene match. This CDR3 is 15 amino acids long. Germline CDR1 reads SGHVS; CDR2 reads FNYEAQ. The CDR3 nucleotides read TGTGCCAGCAGCCCCCTAGGACAGGGGCACTACGAGCAGTACTTC. It translates to CASSPLGQGHYEQYF.

V is TRBV6-5 and J is TRBJ1-1; no clear D. Trimming took off 4 bases at V and 1 base at J, with 7 bases between the two ends. CDR1 and CDR2 (germline): MNHEY, SVGAGI. The CDR3 spans 13 residues. Here the CDR3 reads CASSSRQNTEAFF. The CDR3 coding sequence is TGTGCCAGCAGTTCCCGACAGAACACTGAAGCTTTCTTT.

The genes are TRBV9 and TRBJ2-1; the D is unclear. Germline V gene data show CDR1 as SGDLS and CDR2 as YYNGEE. V was shortened by 3 bases and J by 8 bases, with 12 bases between the two germline ends. This CDR3 is 13 amino acids long. The CDR3 here is CASSASGEDEQFF. CDR3 bases: TGTGCCAGCAGCGCGTCCGGCGAGGATGAGCAGTTCTTC.

The CDR3 is CASSDDGQRGYTF. CDR3 coding DNA: TGTGCCAGCAGTGATGATGGACAACGTGGCTACACCTTC. The V call is TRBV2, the J call TRBJ1-2, with a possible D match to TRBD1 (5 bases). V lost 3 bases and J 7 bases, leaving 12 bases between the germline ends. CDR3 length: 13 amino acids. The germline CDR1 and CDR2 sequences are SNHLY and FYNNEI.

This chain uses TRBV28 with TRBJ2-3, with TRBD1 identical over 8 bases. V trimming: 5 bases; J trimming: 3 bases; junction bases outside the gene matches: 16. Germline loops: CDR1 MDHEN, CDR2 SYDVKM. The CDR3 consists of 18 residues. CDR3 nucleotide sequence: TGTGCCAGCAGTACGACGTTGGGCAGGGGGCTTCTTACAGATACGCAGTATTTT. Amino acid sequence: CASSTTLGRGLLTDTQYF.

The chain uses TRBV4-2 and TRBJ2-5; a weak D match, TRBD2 (6 bases). V was shortened by 0 bases and J by 4 bases, with 9 bases between the two germline ends. This CDR3 comprises 14 residues. Germline V lookup: CDR1 LGHNA, CDR2 YNFKEQ. CDR3 in amino acids: CASSQDAGSETQYF. The CDR3 DNA sequence: TGTGCCAGCAGCCAAGACGCGGGGTCAGAGACCCAGTACTTC.

The J gene is TRBJ2-7, the V gene TRBV7-2; 9 nucleotides line up with TRBD1. The CDR3 runs 15 residues. With 5 bases clipped from V and 1 base from J, the junction kept 6 bases outside the gene matches. Germline V gene sequence: CDR1 SGHTA, CDR2 FQGNSA. CDR3 DNA sequence: TGTGCCAGCAGCCATCGCGACAGGGGGTCCTACGAGCAGTACTTC. Its protein product is CASSHRDRGSYEQYF.